A selection of T cell receptor beta chains follows, all from one sample in a study of cytomegalovirus exposure and HLA in healthy donors. This table comes from immunoSEQ multiplex PCR, and its TCRdb copy is limited to in-frame clones, with some not included. The sample has tens of thousands of clones, about 76% seen once. Sequencing used PBMCs. The receptor set was obtained from a man in his late teens or twenties in good health and CMV-seronegative. Each CDR3 is given with its conserved first and last residue. D genes are given only for firm matches.

D: TRBD2; J: TRBJ2-2; V: TRBV2; CDR3: CASSEILAGVELFF
D: NA; J: TRBJ2-2; V: TRBV27; CDR3: CASSLGWNTGELFF
D: TRBD1; J: TRBJ2-2; V: TRBV6-4; CDR3: CASSDDRDTGELFF
D: NA; J: TRBJ2-3; V: TRBV9; CDR3: CASSVVGDTDTQYF
D: TRBD1; J: TRBJ1-2; V: TRBV13; CDR3: CASSPGDRGYYGYTF
D: NA; J: TRBJ2-5; V: TRBV19; CDR3: CASSIDGGSQETQYF
D: NA; J: TRBJ1-4; V: TRBV5-1; CDR3: CASSLEAGREKLFF
D: NA; J: TRBJ1-6; V: TRBV5-6; CDR3: CASSLGRNNSPLHF
D: NA; J: TRBJ1-1; V: TRBV9; CDR3: CASSVGGGIAEAFF
D: NA; J: TRBJ2-5; V: TRBV7-2; CDR3: CASSLGGQGETQYF
D: NA; J: TRBJ2-7; V: TRBV2; CDR3: CASSEQSYEQYF
D: TRBD2; J: TRBJ2-1; V: TRBV5-4; CDR3: CASSLGGGGFKNEQFF
D: TRBD1; J: TRBJ2-5; V: TRBV10-3; CDR3: CATDGTGRPGGETQYF
D: NA; J: TRBJ1-3; V: TRBV18; CDR3: CASSASGSASGNTIYF
D: TRBD1; J: TRBJ1-1; V: TRBV27; CDR3: CASSLTGGRNTEAFF
D: NA; J: TRBJ1-2; V: TRBV2; CDR3: CARGDRNYGYTF
D: NA; J: TRBJ1-5; V: TRBV10-3; CDR3: CAISEGSEDQPQHF
D: TRBD1; J: TRBJ1-2; V: TRBV6-1; CDR3: CASSERDRSHYGYTF
D: NA; J: TRBJ2-2; V: TRBV28; CDR3: CASSLRGPNTGELFF
D: TRBD1; J: TRBJ1-2; V: TRBV5-5; CDR3: CASSPGQAANYGYTF
D: NA; J: TRBJ1-6; V: TRBV7-3; CDR3: CASSPPRGERSYNSPLHF
D: TRBD2; J: TRBJ2-5; V: TRBV7-6; CDR3: CASSPRLAVETQYF
D: TRBD1; J: TRBJ1-2; V: TRBV15; CDR3: CATSRDRGPTGYTF
D: NA; J: TRBJ1-4; V: TRBV5-6; CDR3: CASSLARTSPTNEKLFF
D: NA; J: TRBJ2-7; V: TRBV5-4; CDR3: CASSLSSVPYEQYF
D: NA; J: TRBJ1-6; V: TRBV5-1; CDR3: CASSLGTGNSPLHF
D: TRBD2; J: TRBJ2-5; V: TRBV29-1; CDR3: CSVLGLLAGNNQETQYF
D: TRBD2; J: TRBJ2-3; V: TRBV30; CDR3: CAWAGRAGGADTQYF
D: NA; J: TRBJ1-1; V: TRBV28; CDR3: CASSFNLNTEAFF
D: NA; J: TRBJ2-2; V: TRBV9; CDR3: CASSGAPGLGTGELFF
D: NA; J: TRBJ1-6; V: TRBV6-5; CDR3: CASSSGTNNSPLHF
D: TRBD1; J: TRBJ2-7; V: TRBV9; CDR3: CASSVGRQGYEQYF
D: NA; J: TRBJ2-5; V: TRBV5-8; CDR3: CASSGYRSFETQYF
D: TRBD1; J: TRBJ1-2; V: TRBV28; CDR3: CASSLGQGYGYTF
D: TRBD1; J: TRBJ1-5; V: TRBV19; CDR3: CASTLGQSQPQHF
D: TRBD2; J: TRBJ2-5; V: TRBV5-1; CDR3: CASSLGEGEVAKTQYF
D: NA; J: TRBJ2-2; V: TRBV19; CDR3: CASSTQGIITGELFF
D: NA; J: TRBJ1-6; V: TRBV7-9; CDR3: CASSLARNNSPLHF
D: TRBD2; J: TRBJ2-2; V: TRBV7-2; CDR3: CASSFSGGNTGELFF
D: NA; J: TRBJ1-5; V: TRBV5-1; CDR3: CASSLNGGHQPQHF
D: TRBD1; J: TRBJ1-1; V: TRBV4-1; CDR3: CASSQGQGLNTEAFF
D: NA; J: TRBJ2-5; V: TRBV6-1; CDR3: CASSEPAQGARTQYF
D: NA; J: TRBJ1-5; V: TRBV4-1; CDR3: CASSQDQGIGNQPQHF
D: TRBD2; J: TRBJ2-3; V: TRBV7-8; CDR3: CASSLLAGGRDDTQYF
D: TRBD2; J: TRBJ2-1; V: TRBV7-3; CDR3: CASSQIAGGAFNEQFF
D: TRBD1; J: TRBJ2-7; V: TRBV30; CDR3: CAWSTTGVGQYF
D: TRBD1; J: TRBJ1-6; V: TRBV9; CDR3: CASSAGTGGNSPLHF
D: TRBD2; J: TRBJ2-3; V: TRBV27; CDR3: CASSLGRGGTDTQYF
D: NA; J: TRBJ2-7; V: TRBV2; CDR3: CASSEIRSSYEQYF
D: TRBD1; J: TRBJ1-4; V: TRBV6-1; CDR3: CASSPGTGGEKLFF
D: NA; J: TRBJ2-2; V: TRBV7-9; CDR3: CASSTHRGGNTGELFF
D: NA; J: TRBJ2-3; V: TRBV5-1; CDR3: CASSLVGHFTDTQYF
D: NA; J: TRBJ1-5; V: TRBV9; CDR3: CASSVGSDQPQHF
D: NA; J: TRBJ2-7; V: TRBV5-1; CDR3: CASSPGHLPNYEQYF
D: NA; J: TRBJ2-7; V: TRBV19; CDR3: CASSREPLFSYEQYF